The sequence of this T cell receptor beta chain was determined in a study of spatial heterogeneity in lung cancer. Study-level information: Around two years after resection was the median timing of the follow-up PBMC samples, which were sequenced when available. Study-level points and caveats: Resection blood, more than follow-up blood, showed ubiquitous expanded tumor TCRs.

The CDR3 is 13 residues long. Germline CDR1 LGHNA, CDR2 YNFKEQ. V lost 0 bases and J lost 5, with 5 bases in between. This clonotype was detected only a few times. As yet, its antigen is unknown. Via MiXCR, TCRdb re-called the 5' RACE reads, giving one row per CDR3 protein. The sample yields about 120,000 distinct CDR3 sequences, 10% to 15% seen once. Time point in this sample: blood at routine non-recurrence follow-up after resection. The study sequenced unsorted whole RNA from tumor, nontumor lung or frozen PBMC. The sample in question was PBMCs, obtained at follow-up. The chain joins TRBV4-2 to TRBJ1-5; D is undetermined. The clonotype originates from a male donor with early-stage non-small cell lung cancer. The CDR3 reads CASSQDPDQPQHF. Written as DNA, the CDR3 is TGTGCCAGCAGCCAAGATCCCGATCAGCCCCAGCATTTT.